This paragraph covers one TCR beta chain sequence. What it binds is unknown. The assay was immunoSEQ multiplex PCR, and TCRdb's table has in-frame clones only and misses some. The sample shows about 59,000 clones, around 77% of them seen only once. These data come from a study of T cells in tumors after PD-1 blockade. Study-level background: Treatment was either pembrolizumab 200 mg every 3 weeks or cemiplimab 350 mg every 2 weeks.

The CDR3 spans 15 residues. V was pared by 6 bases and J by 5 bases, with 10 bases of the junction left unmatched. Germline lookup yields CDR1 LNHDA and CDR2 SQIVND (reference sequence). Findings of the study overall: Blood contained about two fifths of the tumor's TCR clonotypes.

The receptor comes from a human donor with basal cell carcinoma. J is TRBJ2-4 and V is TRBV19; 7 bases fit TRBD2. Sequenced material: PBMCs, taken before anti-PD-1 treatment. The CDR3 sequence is CASRLAGVRQNIQYF. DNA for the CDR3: TGTGCCAGTAGGCTCGCGGGGGTGAGGCAAAACATTCAGTACTTC.